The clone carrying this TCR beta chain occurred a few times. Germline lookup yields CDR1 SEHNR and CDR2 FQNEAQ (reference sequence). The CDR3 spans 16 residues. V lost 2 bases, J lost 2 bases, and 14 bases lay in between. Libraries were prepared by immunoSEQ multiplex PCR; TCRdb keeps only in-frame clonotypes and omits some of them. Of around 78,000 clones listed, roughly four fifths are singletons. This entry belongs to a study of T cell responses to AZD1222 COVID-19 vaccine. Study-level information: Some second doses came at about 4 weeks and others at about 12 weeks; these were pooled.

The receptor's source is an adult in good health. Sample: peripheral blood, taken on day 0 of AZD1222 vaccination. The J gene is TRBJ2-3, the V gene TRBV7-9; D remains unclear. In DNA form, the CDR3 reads TGTGCCAGCAGCTTAAGGCCCAAGTTGAACACAGATACGCAGTATTTT. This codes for CASSLRPKLNTDTQYF.